The next 8 T cell receptor beta chains were all read from a single sample in a study of shared clonotypes between healthy human individuals. Sequencing used immunoSEQ multiplex PCR; TCRdb keeps in-frame clones, though not all of them. This table holds some 1.4 million clones, approximately 97% found once. Sequenced input: naive CD4+ T cells sorted from blood. The subset was: CD45RA+ positively selected. All receptors derive from a man aged 25 to 45 in good health.

The V and J genes are TRBV7-3 and TRBJ2-6; no firm D call. The CDR3 consists of 13 residues. The V gene lost 2 bases and the J gene lost 2 bases, with 1 base spanning the gap. Germline CDR1 reads SGHTA; CDR2 reads FQGTGA. CDR3 amino acids: CASSLAGANVLTF. In nucleotides, the CDR3 is TGTGCCAGCAGCTTAGCTGGGGCCAACGTCCTGACTTTC.

This clone was observed a handful of times. V gene TRBV6-6 combines with J gene TRBJ2-3, with no clear D. The ends were cut back, 4 bases at V and 1 base at J, with 12 bases in the middle. This CDR3 spans 15 amino acids. CDR1 is MNHNY, CDR2 SVGAGI, per germline (reference sequence). CDR3 DNA sequence: TGTGCCAGCAGTTTCCGGACCGCGCGCACAGATACGCAGTATTTT. Its protein is CASSFRTARTDTQYF.

This chain connects TRBV2 to TRBJ2-1, with D unresolved. The CDR3 sequence is 13 residues long. CDR1 is SNHLY, CDR2 FYNNEI, per germline. Trimming cost V 0 bases and J 12 bases, with 12 bases left between them. Written as DNA, the CDR3 is TGTGCCAGCAGTGAAGCGCTATGGACCCGGCAGTTCTTC. This encodes CASSEALWTRQFF.

V and J are TRBV18 and TRBJ2-5; the match to TRBD2 covers 10 bases. Losses at the gene ends were 3 bases for V and 2 bases for J; bases not matched to a gene: 9. The CDR3 consists of 17 residues. The germline V gene encodes CDR1 KGHSH and CDR2 LQKENI. The CDR3 sequence: CASSPARGLALQETQYF. As DNA, the CDR3 is TGTGCCAGCTCACCGGCCCGGGGACTAGCGTTACAAGAGACCCAGTACTTC.

The chain links TRBV11-2 to TRBJ2-2, with 7 nucleotides matching TRBD2. The CDR3 is 16 amino acids. V shed 2 bases and J 3 bases; nucleotides not matched to a gene: 6. Germline CDR1 is SGHAT and CDR2 is FQNNGV. The CDR3 sequence is CASSLSGTIYTGELFF. In nucleotides, the CDR3 is TGTGCCAGCAGCTTATCTGGGACTATCTACACCGGGGAGCTGTTTTTT.

The J gene is TRBJ1-2, the V gene TRBV28; D is ambiguous. V gave up 6 bases and J gave up 4 bases, with 12 bases separating them. The CDR3 loop spans 13 amino acids. Germline V lookup: CDR1 MDHEN, CDR2 SYDVKM. This chain's CDR3 is CASSPAGLYGYTF. The CDR3 bases are TGTGCCAGCAGCCCAGCGGGTCTCTATGGCTACACCTTC.

The chain links TRBV6-5 to TRBJ2-2, with unresolved D. CDR1 and CDR2 from the germline V gene are MNHEY and SVGAGI. V was pared by 2 bases and J by 8 bases, with 6 bases between. The CDR3 covers 12 residues. The CDR3 nucleotides are TGTGCCAGCAGTTACGATAGGGGGGAGCTGTTTTTT. It specifies CASSYDRGELFF.

CDR3 in DNA: TGTGCCAGCAGTTCGGACAGGGCTGGGGCCAACGTCCTGACTTTC. Protein sequence: CASSSDRAGANVLTF. The gene calls are TRBV2 and TRBJ2-6; TRBD1 aligns across 8 bases. There are 15 residues in the CDR3. Losses at the gene ends were 5 bases for V and 2 bases for J; bases not matched to a gene: 2. Germline lookup yields CDR1 SNHLY and CDR2 FYNNEI.